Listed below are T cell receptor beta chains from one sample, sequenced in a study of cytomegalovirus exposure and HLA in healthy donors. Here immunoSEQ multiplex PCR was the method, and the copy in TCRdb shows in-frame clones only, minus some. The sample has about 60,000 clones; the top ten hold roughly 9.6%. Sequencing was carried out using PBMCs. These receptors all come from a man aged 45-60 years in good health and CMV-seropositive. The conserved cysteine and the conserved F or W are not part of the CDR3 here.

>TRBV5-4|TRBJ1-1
ASSLGGAGNTEAF
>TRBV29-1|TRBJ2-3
SVGSGSVSTDTQY
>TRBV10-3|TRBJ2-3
ATSLAPGDTQY
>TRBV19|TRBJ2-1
ASSITGQAYNEQF
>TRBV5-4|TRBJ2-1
ASSFLGLVYNEQF
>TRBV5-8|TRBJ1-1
ASSYRQNTEAF
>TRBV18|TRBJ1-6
ASSTGTDNSPLH
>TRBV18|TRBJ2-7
ASSPRSRPGQMREQY
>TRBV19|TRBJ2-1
ASRRLLTNSSYNEQF
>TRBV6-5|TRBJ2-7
AIQAGGSYEQY
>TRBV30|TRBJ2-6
AWRTARVLT
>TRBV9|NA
ASSVDSGDLPYEQY
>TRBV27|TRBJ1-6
ASSLRQVGSYNSPLH
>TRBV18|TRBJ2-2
ASSPTDYTGELF
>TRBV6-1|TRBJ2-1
ASRSGTLPYNEQF
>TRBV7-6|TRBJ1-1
ASSLDGAPFTEAF
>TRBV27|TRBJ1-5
ASSRNSNQPQH
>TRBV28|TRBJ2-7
ASSPPRISNEQY
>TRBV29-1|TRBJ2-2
SVKAGGNTGELF
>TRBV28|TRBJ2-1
ATGGAGGPGNEQF
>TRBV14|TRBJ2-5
ASSQETGLLGTQY
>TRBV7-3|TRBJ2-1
ASSSEKSVYNEQF
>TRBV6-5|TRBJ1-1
ASSLGTPFAQAF
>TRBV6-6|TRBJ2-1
ASSYWTSGNNEQF
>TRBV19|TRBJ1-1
ASKGTVNTEAF
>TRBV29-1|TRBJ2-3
SAEGPGLAGTDTQY
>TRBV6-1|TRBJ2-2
ASSEALGGLNTGELF
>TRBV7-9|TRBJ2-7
ASSLAEGALEQY
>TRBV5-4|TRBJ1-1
ASSSPGTPAEAF
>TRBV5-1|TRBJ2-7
ASSFREGGLPYEQY
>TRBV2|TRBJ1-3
ASSEESSGNTIY
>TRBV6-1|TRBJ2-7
ASSQTDFYEQY
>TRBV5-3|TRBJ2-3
ARSPPAGDGTDTQY
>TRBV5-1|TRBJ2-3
ASRQGSTDTQY
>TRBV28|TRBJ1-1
ASDQVPPSTEAF